This T cell receptor beta chain was captured by sequencing in a study of early T cells in non-severe SARS-CoV-2 infection. Background on the study: With bulk RNA from unsorted whole blood as input, sequencing yielded unpaired chains. General study findings and limits: The VDJdb matching leaned toward anti-spike CD8 responses and overlooked private and CD4 specificities.

Individual cDNA molecules carried attached unique molecular identifiers. TCRdb passed the 5' RACE reads through MiXCR, listing each CDR3 protein once. The profile shows roughly 120,000 distinct CDR3 sequences, about 15% of them singletons. CDR3 length: 15 amino acids. Trimming stripped 1 base from V and 5 bases from J, with 14 bases between. Germline CDR1 is MRHNA and CDR2 is SNTAGT. This clonotype was recorded a few times. Its antigen is not known. The sample consisted of whole blood. V usage is TRBV6-4 and J usage is TRBJ1-1, with D unresolved. The clonotype was recovered from an adult who was a healthcare worker with PCR-confirmed SARS-CoV-2 infection or an uninfected control (not recorded which). The DNA for the CDR3 is TGTGCCAGCAGTGACTTAGTTGGGTACGGGACTGAAGCTTTCTTT. Encoded protein: CASSDLVGYGTEAFF.